This T cell receptor (beta chain) was sequenced in a study of blood T cell repertoires in COVID-19. Study in general: The analysed material was cDNA or gDNA that came from T cells, B-cell-depleted T cells, or PBMCs.

Generated by immunoSEQ multiplex PCR, the TCRdb table keeps only in-frame clones and is missing some. The data show about 120,000 clones, approximately 87% seen once. The clonotype comes from a woman between 70 and 85 years old with acute or convalescent COVID-19. The sample taken for sequencing was peripheral blood.

CDR3 sequence reads: CASTSGGGPLNYGYTF. DNA for the CDR3: TGTGCCAGCACCTCGGGGGGCGGTCCCCTTAACTATGGCTACACCTTC. J is TRBJ1-2 and V is TRBV28; D might be TRBD1 (6 bases). The germline V gene has CDR1 MDHEN and CDR2 SYDVKM. The CDR3 sequence is 16 residues long. Trimming removed 7 bases at V and 1 base at J, with 19 bases between.